These 26 T cell receptor beta chains came from one sample sequenced in a study of T cells in localized non-small cell lung cancer. Sequenced by immunoSEQ multiplex PCR; TCRdb stores in-frame clones only, minus some. The sample lists roughly 38,000 clones; more than 85% were seen once. The source material was peripheral blood, sampled before any cancer treatment. These receptors were obtained from a man aged 18 to 50 with stage I lung adenocarcinoma.

V is TRBV9 and J is TRBJ1-3, with no clear D. Germline V CDR1 and CDR2: SGDLS, YYNGEE. V was cut by 4 bases and J by 0 bases, with 8 bases left in between. The CDR3 is made up of 14 amino acids. In DNA, the CDR3 is TGTGCCAGCAGCCAGGCCCTCTCTGGAAACACCATATATTTT. Its translation: CASSQALSGNTIYF.

The chain uses TRBV6-1 and TRBJ2-2; no firm D call. CDR1 MNHNS and CDR2 SASEGT come from the germline V gene. The CDR3 consists of 17 residues. Between the trimmed V and J ends, which lost 1 base and 2 bases, there was a span of 14 bases. The CDR3 DNA sequence: TGTGCCAGCAGTGAAGGATCTCGTCGGATAAACACCGGGGAGCTGTTTTTT. Its translation is CASSEGSRRINTGELFF.

This clone has a handful of counts. The gene calls are TRBV5-4 and TRBJ2-5; 7 bases align to TRBD1. CDR1 is SGHNT and CDR2 is YYREEE in the germline V gene (reference sequence). V trimming: 0 bases; J trimming: 4 bases; junction bases outside the gene matches: 12. The CDR3 runs 17 residues. The CDR3 DNA follows: TGTGCCAGCAGCTTGGTAGATATACAGGGGCCCTCAGAGACCCAGTACTTC. The encoded protein is CASSLVDIQGPSETQYF. Variable domain in full (rest from reference TRBV5-4 and TRBJ2-5): ETGVTQSPTHLIKTRGQQVTLRCSSQSGHNTVSWYQQALGQGPQFIFQYYREEENGRGNFPPRFSGLQFPNYSSELNVNALELDDSALYLCASSLVDIQGPSETQYFGPGTRLLVL.

The V gene is TRBV7-9, the J gene TRBJ1-1, with D uncertain. The CDR3 sequence is 16 residues long. Trimming stripped 6 bases from V and 3 bases from J, with 20 bases between. The germline V gene encodes CDR1 SEHNR and CDR2 FQNEAQ (reference sequence). CDR3 sequence (DNA): TGTGCCAGCAGTGCCCTTTTACGTGGGCGGTACACTGAAGCTTTCTTT. This translates into CASSALLRGRYTEAFF. Full variable domain (outside the CDR3, taken from reference TRBV7-9 and TRBJ1-1): DTGVSQNPRHKITKRGQNVTFRCDPISEHNRLYWYRQTLGQGPEFLTYFQNEAQLEKSRLLSDRFSAERPKGSFSTLEIQRTEQGDSAMYLCASSALLRGRYTEAFFGQGTRLTVV.

The chain is built from TRBV9 and TRBJ2-6, with D perhaps TRBD1 (5 bases). Germline values: CDR1 SGDLS, CDR2 YYNGEE. The length of the CDR3 is 17 residues. Trimming cost V 3 bases and J 0 bases, with 13 bases left between them. The CDR3 protein is CASSAGILFSGANVLTF. CDR3 DNA sequence: TGTGCCAGCAGCGCAGGGATTCTTTTCTCTGGGGCCAACGTCCTGACTTTC.

Written as DNA, the CDR3 is TGTGCCAGCAGCCGTACGGTCTACGAGCAGTACTTC. This encodes CASSRTVYEQYF. The rearrangement links TRBV14 to TRBJ2-7; D is unresolved. In germline, CDR1 is SGHDN, CDR2 FVKESK. This CDR3 comprises 12 residues. V dropped 4 bases and J dropped 3 bases, with 7 bases sitting between them.

The chain employs TRBV6-1 and TRBJ1-2, with TRBD1 matching over 8 bases. Germline CDR1 and CDR2: MNHNS and SASEGT. The CDR3 spans 14 residues. Trimming removed 6 bases from V and 4 bases from J; junction bases left unmatched: 7. CDR3 DNA: TGTGCCAGCAGCCAGAGGACAGGGCCCTATGGCTACACCTTC. Translating it yields CASSQRTGPYGYTF.

The chain uses TRBV29-1 and TRBJ2-2, with 9 bases aligning to TRBD1. Germline assignment: CDR1 SQVTM and CDR2 ANQGSEA. V shed 5 bases and J 5 bases; nucleotides not matched to a gene: 6. The CDR3 runs to 14 residues. Here the CDR3 reads CSVTGGAWTGELFF. The CDR3 DNA sequence: TGCAGCGTTACAGGGGGCGCATGGACCGGGGAGCTGTTTTTT.

In its sample, this clone was seen once. This chain uses TRBV7-3 with TRBJ2-7, with 12 bases aligning to TRBD1. The germline CDR1 and CDR2 sequences are SGHTA and FQGTGA. The CDR3 is 15 amino acids. With 2 bases clipped from V and 2 bases from J, the junction kept 1 base outside the gene matches. The CDR3 DNA sequence: TGTGCCAGCAGCTTAGGGACAGGGGGCGCCTACGAGCAGTACTTC. This encodes CASSLGTGGAYEQYF.

J is TRBJ1-3 and V is TRBV30, with a weak D call TRBD1 (6 bases). Trimming left V 2 bases short and J 0 bases short, with 14 bases between. There are 16 residues in the CDR3. Germline loops: CDR1 GTSNPN, CDR2 SVGIG (reference sequence). CDR3 sequence (DNA): TGTGCCTGGAGTCCAACAGGGTCGCACTCTGGAAACACCATATATTTT. Its translation is CAWSPTGSHSGNTIYF. The variable domain in full, with the rest retrieved from reference TRBV30 and TRBJ1-3, is SQTIHQWPATLVQPVGSPLSLECTVEGTSNPNLYWYRQAAGRGLQLLFYSVGIGQISSEVPQNLSASRPQDRQFILSSKKLLLSDSGFYLCAWSPTGSHSGNTIYFGEGSWLTVV.

This chain connects TRBV5-1 to TRBJ2-5; D possibly uses TRBD1 or TRBD2 (5 bases each). This CDR3 is built from 14 residues. Germline V gene sequence: CDR1 SGHRS, CDR2 YFSETQ. V was trimmed by 4 bases and J by 2 bases, leaving 12 bases between them. The CDR3 coding sequence is TGCGCCAGCAGCCCCGGGGACCCGCAAGAGACCCAGTACTTC. It translates to CASSPGDPQETQYF.

The chain is built from TRBV19 and TRBJ2-1, with TRBD2 matching 10 bases. The junction had 4 bases not matched to a gene; V was cut back by 4 bases and J by 4 bases. The CDR3 sequence is 15 residues long. Germline V gene lookup returns CDR1 LNHDA and CDR2 SQIVND (reference sequence). CDR3 coding DNA: TGTGCCAGTAGTACAATAGCGGGGGGATACAATGAGCAGTTCTTC. Its translation: CASSTIAGGYNEQFF.

The chain joins TRBV6-5 to TRBJ2-5, with unresolved D. Germline V lookup: CDR1 MNHEY, CDR2 SVGAGI. Trimming stripped 6 bases from V and 1 base from J, with 9 bases between. The CDR3 covers 13 residues. The CDR3 nucleotides are TGTGCCAGCAGCTTACCGGCCCAAGAGACCCAGTACTTC. It yields the protein CASSLPAQETQYF.

The chain combines TRBV7-2 with TRBJ1-5; D unresolved. Trimming left V 4 bases short and J 5 bases short, with 9 bases between. Germline-derived CDR1 and CDR2 are SGHTA and FQGNSA. This CDR3 has 13 amino acids. The CDR3 DNA reads TGTGCCAGCAGCTGGGTCACCGATCAGCCCCAGCATTTT. This gives the protein CASSWVTDQPQHF.

In its sample, this clone was seen a few times. The chain is built from TRBV6-5 and TRBJ2-7; D is undetermined. The CDR3 contains 12 residues. The V end lost 2 bases, the J end lost 6 bases, and 8 bases lay between the germline ends. In germline, CDR1 is MNHEY, CDR2 SVGAGI. CDR3 sequence: CASSYNGVEQYF. CDR3 nucleotides: TGTGCCAGCAGTTACAATGGGGTCGAGCAGTACTTC.

The chain joins TRBV6-5 to TRBJ2-7; TRBD2 aligns across 10 bases. V lost 2 bases and J lost 4; bases outside the gene matches: 2. Germline lookup yields CDR1 MNHEY and CDR2 SVGAGI. The CDR3 totals 14 residues. CDR3 sequence (DNA): TGTGCCAGCAGTTACAGGACTAGCGGATACGAGCAGTACTTC. As protein: CASSYRTSGYEQYF.

The chain employs TRBV21-1 and TRBJ2-3; the D call TRBD2 from the table was never checked on the DNA. TRBV21-1 counts as a pseudogene. The CDR3 sequence is 13 residues long. This chain's CDR3 is CASSKWSAYTQYF. CDR3 nucleotides: TGTGCCAGCAGCAAATGGAGCGCCTATACGCAGTATTTT.

V is TRBV10-3 and J is TRBJ1-5; D is ambiguous. Trimming shortened V by 6 bases and J by 2 bases, and 14 bases separated the two germline ends. The CDR3 is 15 residues long. From germline, CDR1 is ENHRY and CDR2 SYGVKD. In DNA form, the CDR3 reads TGTGCCATCAGCCCCGGGCCGGCAGGCAATCAGCCCCAGCATTTT. Amino acids: CAISPGPAGNQPQHF.

The V gene is TRBV10-3, the J gene TRBJ1-2; the D gene is possibly TRBD1 (5 bases). Trimming took 2 bases from V and 8 from J, leaving 21 bases between them. Per the germline V gene, CDR1 is ENHRY and CDR2 is SYGVKD. This CDR3 spans 16 amino acids. The CDR3 DNA sequence: TGTGCCATCAGTGAGGGGGGGAGGTCCCCCTTCTCAGGCTACACCTTC. This encodes CAISEGGRSPFSGYTF.

The chain links TRBV6-5 to TRBJ1-1; the D gene is possibly TRBD1 (5 bases). This CDR3 contains 14 residues. Germline CDR1 and CDR2: MNHEY and SVGAGI. V shed 6 bases and J shed 5 bases, with 16 bases lying between them. The CDR3 DNA reads as TGTGCCAGCAGCCAGACCATCGGGGCAACTGAAGCTTTCTTT. It specifies CASSQTIGATEAFF.

The chain employs TRBV28 and TRBJ2-5; TRBD1 matches at 10 bases. The germline V gene has CDR1 MDHEN and CDR2 SYDVKM. Trimming cost V 4 bases and J 2 bases; bases outside gene matches: 7. This CDR3 has 16 residues. CDR3 DNA: TGTGCCAGCAGTTCTACCGGGACAGGGGATCAAGAGACCCAGTACTTC. Protein sequence: CASSSTGTGDQETQYF.

The V gene is TRBV5-6, the J gene TRBJ1-5; D is ambiguous. CDR3 size: 15 residues. Germline CDR1 reads SGHDT; CDR2 reads YYEEEE. V shed 6 bases and J shed 0 bases, with 13 bases lying between them. The CDR3 reads CASTNGGFSNQPQHF. CDR3 DNA sequence: TGTGCCAGCACTAATGGAGGTTTTAGCAATCAGCCCCAGCATTTT. The full variable domain, rest sourced from reference TRBV5-6 and TRBJ1-5, is DAGVTQSPTHLIKTRGQQVTLRCSPKSGHDTVSWYQQALGQGPQFIFQYYEEEERQRGNFPDRFSGHQFPNYSSELNVNALLLGDSALYLCASTNGGFSNQPQHFGDGTRLSIL.

In this sample, this clone turned up once. The chain links TRBV27 to TRBJ2-4, with TRBD2 identical over 7 bases. V shed 8 bases, J shed 8 bases, and the junction held 9 bases outside the gene matches. CDR1 MNHEY and CDR2 SMNVEV come from the germline V gene (reference sequence). The CDR3 contains 13 residues. CDR3 region: CASQNPGGDIQYF. The CDR3 DNA reads TGTGCCAGCCAAAACCCTGGGGGGGACATTCAGTACTTC.

This rearrangement joins TRBV27 to TRBJ2-2; D gene ambiguous. The CDR3 totals 15 residues. Trimming took 6 bases from V and 4 from J, leaving 15 bases between them. Germline V gene data show CDR1 as MNHEY and CDR2 as SMNVEV (reference sequence). CDR3 region: CASRAKKSRTGELFF. The CDR3 DNA reads as TGTGCCAGCAGGGCTAAGAAAAGTCGCACCGGGGAGCTGTTTTTT.

V usage is TRBV27 and J usage is TRBJ1-1; D uncertain. Trimming stripped 3 bases from V and 10 bases from J, with 18 bases between. Per germline, CDR1 MNHEY and CDR2 SMNVEV (reference sequence). The CDR3 length is 14 residues. CDR3 in amino acids: CASSFAVQSSIAFF. The CDR3 nucleotides are TGTGCCAGCAGTTTTGCCGTCCAAAGTTCGATAGCTTTCTTT.

The V and J genes are TRBV4-2 and TRBJ2-1; 8 bases align to TRBD1. V was clipped by 4 bases and J by 6 bases; unmatched bases: 8. This CDR3 region has 15 residues. Looked up from germline, CDR1 is LGHNA and CDR2 is YNFKEQ. CDR3 nucleotide sequence: TGTGCCAGCAGCCTCTTCAGGGGGCGAGGCAATGAGCAGTTCTTC. It yields the protein CASSLFRGRGNEQFF.